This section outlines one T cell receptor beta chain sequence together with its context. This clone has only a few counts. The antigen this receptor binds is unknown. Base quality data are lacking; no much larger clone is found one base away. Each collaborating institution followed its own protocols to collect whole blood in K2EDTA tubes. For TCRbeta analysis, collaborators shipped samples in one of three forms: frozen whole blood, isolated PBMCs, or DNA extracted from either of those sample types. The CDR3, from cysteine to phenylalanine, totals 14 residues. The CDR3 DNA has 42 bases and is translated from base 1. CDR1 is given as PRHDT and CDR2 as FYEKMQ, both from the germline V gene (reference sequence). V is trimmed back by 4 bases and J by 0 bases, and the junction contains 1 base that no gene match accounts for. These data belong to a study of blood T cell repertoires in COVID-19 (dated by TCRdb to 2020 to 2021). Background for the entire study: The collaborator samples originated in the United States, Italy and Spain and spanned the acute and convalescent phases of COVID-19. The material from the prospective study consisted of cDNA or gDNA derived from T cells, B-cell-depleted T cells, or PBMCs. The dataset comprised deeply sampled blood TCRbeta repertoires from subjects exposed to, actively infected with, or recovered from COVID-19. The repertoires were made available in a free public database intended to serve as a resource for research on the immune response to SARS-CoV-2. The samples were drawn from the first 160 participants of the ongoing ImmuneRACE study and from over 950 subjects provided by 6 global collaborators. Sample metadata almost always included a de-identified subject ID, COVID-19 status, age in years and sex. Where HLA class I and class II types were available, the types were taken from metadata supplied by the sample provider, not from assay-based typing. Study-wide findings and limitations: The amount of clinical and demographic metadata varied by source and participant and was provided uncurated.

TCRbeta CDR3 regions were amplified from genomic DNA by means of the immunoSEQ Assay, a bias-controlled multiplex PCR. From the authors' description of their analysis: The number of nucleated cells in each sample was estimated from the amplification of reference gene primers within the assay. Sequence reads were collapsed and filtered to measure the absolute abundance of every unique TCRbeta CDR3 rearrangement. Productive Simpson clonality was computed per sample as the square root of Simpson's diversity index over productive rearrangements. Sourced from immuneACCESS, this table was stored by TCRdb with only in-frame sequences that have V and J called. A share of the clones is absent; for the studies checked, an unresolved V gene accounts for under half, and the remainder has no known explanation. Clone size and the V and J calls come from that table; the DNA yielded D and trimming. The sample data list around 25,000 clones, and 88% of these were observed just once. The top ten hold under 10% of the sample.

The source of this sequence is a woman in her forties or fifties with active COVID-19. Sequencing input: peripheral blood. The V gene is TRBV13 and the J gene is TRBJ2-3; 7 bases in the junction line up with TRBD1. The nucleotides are TGTGCCAGCAGCTGGACAGGTAGCACAGATACGCAGTATTTT. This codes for CASSWTGSTDTQYF.